This T cell receptor (beta chain) originates from a study of T cell changes during pregnancy in multiple sclerosis (dated by TCRdb to between 2018 and 2021). Regarding the research as a whole: The study looked at changes in the T cell repertoire across pregnancy in women with multiple sclerosis.

The method was the immunoSEQ multiplex PCR assay. TCRdb mirrors the immuneACCESS table, restricted to in-frame sequences. Some clones are absent from its copies; in checked studies, under half trace to an unresolved V gene, and the reason for the others is unknown. This sample is represented by approximately 30,000 clones; over 75% of them were singletons. The biggest ten clones account for over 8.5% of the sample. About this clone: Its antigen is still unknown. Per-nucleotide qualities are absent, and no much larger clonotype sits a single base away.

Including the terminal cysteine and phenylalanine, the CDR3 comprises 12 residues. Of all the DNA, just the CDR3 is kept, 36 bases in frame from base 1. V and J lose 1 base and 5 bases, and a span of 6 bases separates them. CDR1 SGHAT and CDR2 FQNNGV were looked up in the germline V gene. The V and J segments used are TRBV11-2 and TRBJ2-7; the D gene cannot be named for sure. The sample consisted of CD8+ T cells from peripheral blood mononuclear cells, taken before pregnancy. The sequence came from a female donor with multiple sclerosis, enrolled in a pregnancy study. The CDR3 region has the sequence CASSLVSHEQYF. The bases are TGTGCCAGCAGCTTAGTTAGTCACGAGCAGTACTTC.